This TCR beta chain was sequenced for a study of cytomegalovirus exposure and HLA in healthy donors. A multiplex PCR was run with 60 Vbeta primers and 13 Jbeta primers. Here immunoSEQ multiplex PCR was the method, and the copy in TCRdb shows in-frame clones only, minus some. The sample contains about 210,000 clones, approximately 84% of which appear only once. The source material was PBMCs. The clonotype comes from a girl aged 2-10 years in good health and CMV-seronegative.

The CDR3 reads CASSPGRSGRYEQYF. In nucleotides, the CDR3 is TGCGCCAGCAGCCCAGGCCGAAGTGGGAGATACGAGCAGTACTTC. The rearrangement links TRBV5-1 to TRBJ2-7; possibly TRBD2 for D (5 bases). Germline V gene sequence: CDR1 SGHRS, CDR2 YFSETQ. CDR3 length: 15 amino acids. V was clipped by 4 bases and J by 4 bases, with 18 bases between them.